The present TCR beta chain was sequenced within a study of T cells of healthy individuals. A single record per CDR3 protein comes from TCRdb applying MiXCR to the 5' RACE reads. This table holds about 96,000 distinct CDR3 sequences, 15% to 20% found once. The CDR3 is made up of 18 amino acids. Germline CDR1 LGHNA, CDR2 YNFKEQ. With 0 bases removed from V and 2 bases from J, the gap between germline ends came to 20 bases. The sequence was obtained from a human donor in good health. The V call is TRBV4-2, the J call TRBJ2-7; possibly TRBD1 for D (6 bases). The CDR3 protein is CASSQEAPGQGVTYEQYF. The CDR3 nucleotides read TGTGCCAGCAGCCAAGAAGCCCCGGGACAAGGAGTAACCTACGAGCAGTACTTC.